Below are 30 T cell receptor beta chains sequenced from a single sample in a study of regulatory T cells in long-lasting Graves disease. The sample's time point: persistent/refractory GD, antithyroid drugs over 5 years with positive TRAb. PBMC-extracted RNA yielded the TCR library. Relying on iRepertoire HTBI primers and Arm-PCR of CDR3 regions, the team built TCR beta libraries. TCRdb ran MiXCR on the multiplex PCR reads and lists one entry per CDR3 protein. This sample has approximately 360,000 distinct CDR3 sequences, with approximately 25% found just once. The source material was peripheral blood mononuclear cells (PBMCs), sampled when the disease was refractory, from a patient treated with antithyroid drugs. Source of these receptors: a woman aged 35 to 49 with Graves disease.

This clonotype was seen a few times. V gene TRBV10-2 combines with J gene TRBJ2-5; TRBD2 matches at 8 bases. CDR3 length: 14 amino acids. Trimming took 7 bases from V and 4 from J; bases not matched to a gene: 8. Germline CDR1 reads WSHSY; CDR2 reads SAAADI. CDR3: CASNPSGSAETQYF. The CDR3 DNA reads TGCGCCAGCAACCCGAGCGGGAGTGCAGAGACCCAGTACTTC.

CDR3 protein: CASGGQDTGELFF. The CDR3 region has the DNA TGCGCCAGCGGGGGACAAGACACCGGGGAGCTGTTTTTT. V gene TRBV5-1 combines with J gene TRBJ2-2, with D possibly being TRBD1 (6 bases). The germline V and J ends were trimmed by 7 bases and 3 bases, with 10 bases remaining between them. The CDR3 loop spans 13 amino acids. Germline values: CDR1 SGHRS, CDR2 YFSETQ.

The V gene is TRBV28, the J gene TRBJ2-7; D is perhaps TRBD2 (6 bases). Germline values: CDR1 MDHEN, CDR2 SYDVKM. Trimming stripped 4 bases from V and 2 bases from J, with 18 bases between. The CDR3 runs 16 residues. CDR3 amino acids: CASSSGLSGLPYEQYF. CDR3 nucleotide sequence: TGTGCCAGCAGTTCCGGTCTCAGCGGGCTGCCCTACGAGCAGTACTTC.

This clonotype was detected many times. Here the CDR3 DNA reads TGTGCCAGCAGTGAATTAAGGGGGAGGGCCTCCAAAGAGACCCAGTACTTC. Its translation: CASSELRGRASKETQYF. J is TRBJ2-5 and V is TRBV2; perhaps TRBD2 as D (7 bases). Germline CDR1 SNHLY, CDR2 FYNNEI. The V gene lost 2 bases and the J gene lost 3 bases, with 19 bases spanning the gap. The CDR3 extends over 17 amino acids.

In this sample, this clonotype turned up a few times. The chain's CDR3 is CSDRGGSETQYF. The CDR3 nucleotides are TGCAGCGACCGGGGGGGATCGGAGACCCAGTACTTC. The chain is built from TRBV29-1 and TRBJ2-5; 8 nucleotides agree with TRBD2. The CDR3 sequence is 12 residues long. Looked up from germline, CDR1 is SQVTM and CDR2 is ANQGSEA. The V and J ends lost 7 bases and 5 bases, in that order; junction bases with no gene match: 6.

This clonotype came up a few times. V gene TRBV6-1 combines with J gene TRBJ1-4; D possibly corresponds to TRBD1 (5 bases). V lost 8 bases, J lost 7 bases, and 17 bases lay in between. This CDR3 is 14 amino acids long. The germline gives CDR1 MNHNS, CDR2 SASEGT. In DNA, the CDR3 is TGTGCCAGCCAACCCGGGGGAAATCGTGAAAAACTGTTTTTT. This sequence encodes CASQPGGNREKLFF.

This clonotype was seen repeatedly, ten times or more. Here the CDR3 DNA reads TGTGCCAGCAGCCCCGGGGGCGCGAGCAATCAGCCCCAGCATTTT. Protein: CASSPGGASNQPQHF. The chain employs TRBV28 and TRBJ1-5; tentative D call: TRBD1 (6 bases). CDR3 size: 15 residues. The germline gives CDR1 MDHEN, CDR2 SYDVKM. The germline V and J ends were trimmed by 6 bases and 1 base, with 13 bases remaining between them.

As for this clonotype: Just one base apart from a much larger clone, this may be a read error. The rearrangement uses TRBV29-1 and TRBJ1-1, with D hard to call. V was clipped by 5 bases and J by 3 bases, with 10 bases between them. This CDR3 is 12 amino acids long. Germline values: CDR1 SQVTM, CDR2 ANQGSEA. Here the CDR3 reads CSVFGRYTEAFF. The CDR3 coding sequence is TGCAGCGTTTTCGGACGGTACACTGAAGCTTTCTTT. Complete variable domain (other parts from reference TRBV29-1 and TRBJ1-1): SAVISQKPSRDICQRGTSLTIQCQVDSQVTMMFWYRQQPGQSLTLIATANQGSEATYESGFVIDKFPISRPNLTFSTLTVSNMSPEDSSIYLCSVFGRYTEAFFGQGTRLTVV.

This clonotype was detected ten times or more. V is TRBV27 and J is TRBJ1-2; 7 bases match TRBD1. There are 15 residues in the CDR3. Germline CDR1 reads MNHEY; CDR2 reads SMNVEV (reference sequence). J gave up 3 bases and V 6 bases, and 10 bases lay outside the gene matches. This chain's CDR3 is CASRQRQGVDYGYTF. CDR3 bases: TGTGCCAGCAGACAACGACAGGGAGTAGACTATGGCTACACCTTC.

This clonotype came up a few times. A much larger clone differs from this one at a single base, so this may be a read error. The conserved closing phenylalanine or tryptophan is absent in this CDR3, likely reflecting a read error. The chain couples TRBV6-4 to TRBJ1-2; a possible D gene is TRBD1 (5 bases). Trimming removed 6 bases from V and 4 bases from J, with 24 bases in between. CDR3 length equals 17 residues. Germline values: CDR1 MRHNA, CDR2 SNTAGT. The CDR3 region has the DNA TGTGCCAGCAGAGCCCGTGGGGCAGGACAAAGCATCTATGGCTACACCCTC. Protein: CASRARGAGQSIYGYTL.

This clonotype was detected ten times or more. The chain is built from TRBV29-1 and TRBJ2-7, with D unclear. CDR3 size: 12 residues. Germline V gene sequence: CDR1 SQVTM, CDR2 ANQGSEA. V lost 4 bases and J 0 bases, leaving 7 bases between the germline ends. The CDR3 DNA follows: TGCAGCGTTGTTTCGTTCTCCTACGAGCAGTACTTC. Residues: CSVVSFSYEQYF.

This clonotype was observed many times. The rearrangement links TRBV12-3 or TRBV12-4 to TRBJ2-5; D is perhaps TRBD2 (6 bases). Trimming shortened V by 8 bases and J by 5 bases, and 15 bases separated the two germline ends. The CDR3 loop spans 13 amino acids. The CDR3 DNA is TGTGCCAGCGGGACTGCCCGCTTTGAGACCCAGTACTTC. Its translation: CASGTARFETQYF.

This clonotype was picked up a small number of times. The chain has TRBV7-2 and TRBJ2-3; unclear D gene. V lost 5 bases to trimming and J lost 2 bases, with 11 bases between them. Germline CDR1 and CDR2: SGHTA and FQGNSA. The CDR3 covers 14 residues. CDR3 region: CASSQERVTDTQYF. CDR3 DNA sequence: TGTGCCAGCAGCCAGGAACGGGTCACAGATACGCAGTATTTT.

This clonotype was observed once. CDR3 coding DNA: TGTGCCAGTAGTACCCTTAGCGGGAGGATAACCGGGGAGCTGTTTTTT. Amino acid sequence: CASSTLSGRITGELFF. The gene calls are TRBV19 and TRBJ2-2, with TRBD2 identical over 10 bases. The CDR3 has 16 amino acids. The ends lost 4 bases at V and 5 bases at J; junction bases unmatched: 7. Germline V gives CDR1 LNHDA, CDR2 SQIVND (reference sequence). Combining the CDR3 with reference TRBV19 and TRBJ2-2 gives the whole variable domain DGGITQSPKYLFRKEGQNVTLSCEQNLNHDAMYWYRQDPGQGLRLIYYSQIVNDFQKGDIAEGYSVSREKKESFPLTVTSAQKNPTAFYLCASSTLSGRITGELFFGEGSRLTVL.

The chain joins TRBV3-1 to TRBJ2-5; D may be TRBD2 (5 bases). The V end lost 0 bases, the J end lost 2 bases, and 13 bases lay between the germline ends. The CDR3 covers 16 residues. Germline loops: CDR1 LGHDT, CDR2 YNNKEL (reference sequence). CDR3 DNA: TGTGCCAGCAGCCAAGACCCGACGGCGGGTCAAGAGACCCAGTACTTC. Its protein is CASSQDPTAGQETQYF.

This clonotype was found many times. The gene calls are TRBV2 and TRBJ2-7; no firm D call. The germline CDR1 and CDR2 sequences are SNHLY and FYNNEI. V was pared by 8 bases and J by 3 bases, with 8 bases between. This CDR3 has 11 residues. CDR3 amino acids: CASRPSYEQYF. The CDR3 coding sequence is TGTGCCAGCCGGCCAAGCTACGAGCAGTACTTC.

This clonotype was counted a few times. V and J are TRBV10-3 and TRBJ2-7; possible D gene TRBD1, 6 bases. Germline values: CDR1 ENHRY, CDR2 SYGVKD. This CDR3 has 12 residues. The germline V and J ends were trimmed by 8 bases and 3 bases, with 11 bases remaining between them. The CDR3 spells CAIAGQSYEQYF. The CDR3 coding sequence is TGTGCCATCGCCGGACAGAGCTACGAGCAGTACTTC.

This clonotype was found many times. This chain joins TRBV11-2 and TRBJ2-7; possible D gene TRBD2, 6 bases. Germline V gene sequence: CDR1 SGHAT, CDR2 FQNNGV. The length of the CDR3 is 13 residues. V lost 4 bases, J lost 6 bases, and 13 bases lay in between. CDR3 protein: CASSSAVGGEQYF. DNA for the CDR3: TGTGCCAGCAGCTCGGCCGTGGGGGGCGAGCAGTACTTC.

The genes are TRBV19 and TRBJ1-5, with 8 bases matching TRBD1. The CDR3 consists of 14 residues. The V gene end was trimmed by 7 bases and the J gene end by 5 bases; junction bases not matched to a gene: 7. CDR1 and CDR2 (germline): LNHDA, SQIVND (reference sequence). Here the CDR3 reads CASTPVQGDQPQHF. In DNA, the CDR3 is TGTGCCAGTACTCCGGTACAGGGGGATCAGCCCCAGCATTTT. Full variable domain (outside the CDR3, taken from reference TRBV19 and TRBJ1-5): DGGITQSPKYLFRKEGQNVTLSCEQNLNHDAMYWYRQDPGQGLRLIYYSQIVNDFQKGDIAEGYSVSREKKESFPLTVTSAQKNPTAFYLCASTPVQGDQPQHFGDGTRLSIL.

This chain links TRBV6-9 with TRBJ2-2; D gene unclear. Trimming took off 2 bases at V and 4 bases at J, with 5 bases between the two ends. The germline V gene encodes CDR1 MNHGY and CDR2 SVAAGI. The CDR3 spans 13 residues. CDR3 in DNA: TGTGCCAGCAGTTATGACCGCACCGGGGAGCTGTTTTTT. Translating gives CASSYDRTGELFF.

Details on this clonotype: Compared with germline, one end of the junction differs, possibly owing to a read error. The chain recombines TRBV11-2 with TRBJ2-7, with a possible D match to TRBD1 (6 bases). This CDR3 region has 15 residues. The V gene's germline CDR1 is SGHAT and CDR2 FQNNGV. In nucleotides, the CDR3 is TGTGCCAGCGGCTTAGATCGGGGACACTACTACGAGCAGTACTTC. Residues: CASGLDRGHYYEQYF.

This clonotype was seen ten or more times. This chain joins TRBV6-1 and TRBJ2-7, with 11 bases that match TRBD2. V was pared by 3 bases and J by 2 bases, with 3 bases of the junction left unmatched. Germline values: CDR1 MNHNS, CDR2 SASEGT. The CDR3 runs to 15 residues. The CDR3 DNA is TGTGCCAGCAGTGATTTAGCGGGAGGGGCCTACGAGCAGTACTTC. Translation: CASSDLAGGAYEQYF.

Of note for this clonotype: This may come from a read error, since a much larger clone is one base off. This is likely a read error, given that the CDR3 carries no conserved phenylalanine or tryptophan at its end. The chain recombines TRBV13 with TRBJ1-2, with 7 bases fitting TRBD1. CDR3 size: 17 residues. CDR1 is PRHDT and CDR2 is FYEKMQ in the germline V gene (reference sequence). V lost 5 bases to trimming and J lost 3 bases; unmatched junction nucleotides: 15. CDR3 sequence: CASSHSPTGTIDYGYTS. As DNA, the CDR3 is TGTGCCAGCAGCCACTCCCCGACAGGGACGATTGACTATGGCTACACCTCC.

This clonotype has ten or more counts. The genes are TRBV24-1 and TRBJ2-1; D possibly corresponds to TRBD1 (5 bases). V lost 3 bases to trimming and J lost 9 bases, with 23 bases between them. CDR1 and CDR2 (germline): KGHDR, SFDVKD. The CDR3 loop spans 17 amino acids. The CDR3 is CATSDASKIGQGAEQFF. The CDR3 region has the DNA TGTGCCACCAGTGATGCTTCAAAAATCGGTCAGGGCGCTGAGCAGTTCTTC.

V is TRBV28 and J is TRBJ2-1; 7 bases are shared with TRBD1. The CDR3 spans 16 residues. Germline V gives CDR1 MDHEN, CDR2 SYDVKM. Trimming took 5 bases from V and 3 from J; bases not matched to a gene: 10. CDR3 DNA sequence: TGTGCCAGCAGTCCCCCATGGACAGGCGACTACAATGAGCAGTTCTTC. As protein: CASSPPWTGDYNEQFF.

This clonotype occurred a few times. The CDR3 reads CASRRTGANVLTF. In DNA form, the CDR3 reads TGTGCCAGCAGGAGGACTGGGGCCAACGTCCTGACTTTC. This rearrangement joins TRBV6-1 to TRBJ2-6; unclear D gene. Germline V lookup: CDR1 MNHNS, CDR2 SASEGT. V shed 6 bases and J shed 2 bases, with 5 bases lying between them. The CDR3 covers 13 residues.

The chain combines TRBV6-1 with TRBJ1-1, with no clear D. The V end lost 9 bases, the J end lost 1 base, and 9 bases lay between the germline ends. The length of the CDR3 is 12 residues. Germline-derived CDR1 and CDR2 are MNHNS and SASEGT. CDR3 sequence reads: CASGRTNTEAFF. The CDR3 nucleotides are TGTGCCAGTGGACGGACGAACACTGAAGCTTTCTTT.

This clonotype has only a few counts. The genes are TRBV7-9 and TRBJ2-7; D uncertain. The CDR3 runs to 13 residues. Germline V gene data show CDR1 as SEHNR and CDR2 as FQNEAQ (reference sequence). V lost 3 bases and J lost 7, with 13 bases in between. CDR3 coding DNA: TGTGCCAGCAGCTTTCGAGGTTACGGGGAGCAGTACTTC. Its protein is CASSFRGYGEQYF.

In regard to this clonotype: A read error may explain this, as a much larger clone is one base away. The rearrangement uses TRBV20-1 and TRBJ2-7; D unclear. CDR3 length: 13 residues. Germline V gives CDR1 DFQATT, CDR2 SNEGSKA (reference sequence). The CDR3 here is CSATDDSSYERYF. The CDR3 DNA reads TGCAGTGCTACCGACGATTCCTCCTACGAGCGGTACTTC.

V gene TRBV28 combines with J gene TRBJ2-1; 8 bases align to TRBD2. The CDR3 is 14 residues long. The V segment lost 3 bases and the J segment 7 bases; nucleotides outside the gene matches: 5. Germline lookup yields CDR1 MDHEN and CDR2 SYDVKM. The CDR3 coding sequence is TGTGCCAGCAGTTTGTTTACTAGCGGAAATGAGCAGTTCTTC. Amino acid sequence: CASSLFTSGNEQFF.